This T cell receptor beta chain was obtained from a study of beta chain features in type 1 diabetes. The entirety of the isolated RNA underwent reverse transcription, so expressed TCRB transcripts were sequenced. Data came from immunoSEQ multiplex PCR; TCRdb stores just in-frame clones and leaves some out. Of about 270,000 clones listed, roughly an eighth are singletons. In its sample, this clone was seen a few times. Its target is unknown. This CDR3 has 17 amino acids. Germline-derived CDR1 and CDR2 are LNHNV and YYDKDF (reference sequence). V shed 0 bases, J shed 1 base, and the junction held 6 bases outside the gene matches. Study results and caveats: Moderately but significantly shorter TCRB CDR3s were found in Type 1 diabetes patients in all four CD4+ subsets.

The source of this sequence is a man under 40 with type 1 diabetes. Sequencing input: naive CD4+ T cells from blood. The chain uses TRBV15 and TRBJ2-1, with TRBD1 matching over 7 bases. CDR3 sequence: CATSRDLGRGSYNEQFF. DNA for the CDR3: TGTGCCACCAGCAGAGATTTGGGCAGGGGGTCCTACAATGAGCAGTTCTTC.